The sequence of this TCR beta chain was determined in a study of blood T cell repertoires in COVID-19. Across the study: Some COVID-19 samples were acute and others convalescent; all came from the United States, Italy and Spain. The analysed material was cDNA or gDNA that came from T cells, B-cell-depleted T cells, or PBMCs.

In the source study's methods: It was from reference gene primer amplification that nucleated cell counts were estimated. The assay was immunoSEQ multiplex PCR, and TCRdb's table has in-frame clones only and misses some. V and J calls and clone size are as listed in that table; D and trimming were resolved from the DNA. The data hold around 270,000 clones, with 75% to 90% observed a single time. Material: peripheral blood. The TCR was taken from a man aged 25-45 years with acute or convalescent COVID-19.

CDR3 sequence reads: CASTQAVRSGNTIYF. The CDR3 DNA sequence: TGTGCCAGTACACAGGCAGTAAGGTCTGGAAACACCATATATTTT. This rearrangement joins TRBV19 to TRBJ1-3; D perhaps matches TRBD1 (5 bases). V was shortened by 7 bases and J by 1 base, with 14 bases between the two germline ends. The CDR3 length is 15 residues. Germline V CDR1 and CDR2: LNHDA, SQIVND (reference sequence). The variable domain in full, with the rest retrieved from reference TRBV19 and TRBJ1-3, is DGGITQSPKYLFRKEGQNVTLSCEQNLNHDAMYWYRQDPGQGLRLIYYSQIVNDFQKGDIAEGYSVSREKKESFPLTVTSAQKNPTAFYLCASTQAVRSGNTIYFGEGSWLTVV.